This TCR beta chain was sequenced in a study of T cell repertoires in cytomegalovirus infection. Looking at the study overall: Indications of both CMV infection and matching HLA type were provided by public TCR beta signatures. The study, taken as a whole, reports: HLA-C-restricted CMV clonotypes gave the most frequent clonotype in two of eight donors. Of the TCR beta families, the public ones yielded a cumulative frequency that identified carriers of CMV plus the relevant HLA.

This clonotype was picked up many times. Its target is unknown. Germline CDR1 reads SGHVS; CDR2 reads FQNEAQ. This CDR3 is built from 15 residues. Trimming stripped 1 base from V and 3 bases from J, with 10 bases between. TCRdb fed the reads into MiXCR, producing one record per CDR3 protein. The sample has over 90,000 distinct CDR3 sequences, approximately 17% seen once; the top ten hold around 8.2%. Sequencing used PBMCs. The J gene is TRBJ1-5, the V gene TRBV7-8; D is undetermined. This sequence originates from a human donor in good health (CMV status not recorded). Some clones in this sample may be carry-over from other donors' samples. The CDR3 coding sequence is TGTGCCAGCAGCTTAGTATTCGGGGACAATCAGCCCCAGCATTTT. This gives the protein CASSLVFGDNQPQHF.